What follows are 24 T cell receptor beta chains derived from one specimen sequenced in a study of T cells in Graves' hyperthyroidism and ophthalmopathy. Regions amplified from RNA transcripts were the TCR beta CDR3 regions. During a first-round RT-PCR of the TCR CDR3, the HTBI primer set was used. TCRdb itself ran the multiplex PCR reads through MiXCR, one entry per CDR3 protein. This sample carries hundreds of thousands of distinct CDR3 sequences, roughly 21% of them seen once, and the ten largest clones take 45% to 50%. The sequenced sample consisted of blood. The receptors come from a man in his forties with Graves' ophthalmopathy.

The chain combines TRBV5-4 with TRBJ2-1, with a tentative D call TRBD2 (5 bases). The germline V gene has CDR1 SGHNT and CDR2 YYREEE (reference sequence). V lost 3 bases to trimming and J lost 10 bases, with 11 bases between them. The CDR3 has 12 amino acids. The CDR3: CASSSGLLEQFF. The CDR3 DNA is TGTGCCAGCAGCTCAGGACTGCTAGAGCAGTTCTTC.

The chain links TRBV5-1 to TRBJ1-1; the D is unclear. The CDR3 length is 15 residues. Germline V gene sequence: CDR1 SGHRS, CDR2 YFSETQ. The ends were cut back, 4 bases at V and 4 bases at J, with 17 bases in the middle. CDR3 in DNA: TGCGCCAGCAGCACCCCGGGCAGGACGGGCACTGAAGCTTTCTTT. Its translation is CASSTPGRTGTEAFF.

This clonotype appeared a few times. The gene calls are TRBV28 and TRBJ2-7; 14 bases are shared with TRBD2. After removal of 6 bases from V and 3 bases from J, the junction contained 13 bases not matched to a gene. Germline V gene lookup returns CDR1 MDHEN and CDR2 SYDVKM. The CDR3 length is 18 residues. The DNA of the CDR3 is TGTGCCAGCAGGTCTCCGGGGACTAGCGGGAGCTCCGGCTACGAGCAGTACTTC. Its protein is CASRSPGTSGSSGYEQYF. Looking up the rest from reference TRBV28 and TRBJ2-7 gives the full variable domain: DVKVTQSSRYLVKRTGEKVFLECVQDMDHENMFWYRQDPGLGLRLIYFSYDVKMKEKGDIPEGYSVSREKKERFSLILESASTNQTSMYLCASRSPGTSGSSGYEQYFGPGTRLTVT.

The sample holds many counts of this clonotype. This sequence joins TRBV3-1 and TRBJ2-2, with 9 bases fitting TRBD1. Germline loops: CDR1 LGHDT, CDR2 YNNKEL (reference sequence). The CDR3 runs to 15 residues. With V trimmed by 2 bases and J by 3 bases, 1 base remained unmatched. CDR3 region: CASSQRDRDTGELFF. The CDR3 nucleotides read TGTGCCAGCAGCCAACGGGACAGGGACACCGGGGAGCTGTTTTTT.

The CDR3 bases are TGTGCCAGCAGCATTTACAGCGAGCAGTACTTC. It is translated as CASSIYSEQYF. The V and J genes are TRBV7-2 and TRBJ2-7; D is undetermined. This CDR3 is built from 11 residues. Trimming removed 5 bases at V and 6 bases at J, with 8 bases between. In germline, CDR1 is SGHTA, CDR2 FQGNSA.

This clonotype was observed many times. The rearrangement links TRBV18 to TRBJ1-1; D not certain. The CDR3 loop spans 16 amino acids. Germline assignment: CDR1 KGHSH and CDR2 LQKENI. V was shortened by 3 bases and J by 11 bases, with 25 bases between the two germline ends. The CDR3 DNA follows: TGTGCCAGCTCACCCTACGTAGTTTCAAATACCGAAGGTGCTTTCTTT. Its protein product is CASSPYVVSNTEGAFF.

This clonotype has only a few counts. The chain combines TRBV5-4 with TRBJ2-1, with 10 bases lining up with TRBD2. Germline lookup yields CDR1 SGHNT and CDR2 YYREEE (reference sequence). There are 19 residues in the CDR3. Germline trimming cut 4 bases from V and 0 bases from J; bases unmatched to any gene: 13. The CDR3 loop reads CASSASRLAGASSYNEQFF. The CDR3, as DNA: TGTGCCAGCAGCGCCTCGAGACTAGCGGGCGCGAGCTCCTACAATGAGCAGTTCTTC.

In the case of this clonotype: A much larger clonotype is one base distant, so this may be a read error. The rearrangement links TRBV3-1 to TRBJ2-2; 9 nucleotides line up with TRBD1. Germline V lookup: CDR1 LGHDT, CDR2 YNNKEL (reference sequence). The CDR3 sequence is 15 residues long. V shed 1 base and J 3 bases; nucleotides not matched to a gene: 0. In nucleotides, the CDR3 is TGTGCCAGCAGCCAAGGGGACAGGGACACCGGGGAGCTGTTTTTT. Translating it yields CASSQGDRDTGELFF.

Many counts were recorded for this clonotype. The V call is TRBV7-2, the J call TRBJ2-7, with 12 bases lining up with TRBD1. The CDR3 contains 15 residues. Germline lookup yields CDR1 SGHTA and CDR2 FQGNSA. V lost 5 bases, J lost 5 bases, and 7 bases stayed unmatched. In nucleotides, the CDR3 is TGTGCCAGCAGCCCCACAGGGACAGGGGGCCACGAGCAGTACTTC. Residues: CASSPTGTGGHEQYF.

This clonotype has at least ten counts. The J gene is TRBJ2-1, the V gene TRBV2, with 13 bases identical to TRBD2. This CDR3 has 15 amino acids. V lost 6 bases to trimming and J lost 4 bases; unmatched junction nucleotides: 3. Germline values: CDR1 SNHLY, CDR2 FYNNEI. In nucleotides, the CDR3 is TGTGCCAGCAGGAAGGGACTAGCGGGGTACAATGAGCAGTTCTTC. This gives the protein CASRKGLAGYNEQFF.

This clonotype was counted between two and nine times. The CDR3 nucleotides read TGTGCCAGCAGTGATCCCGGGGGTGACAGGGGTTCCTACGAGCAGTACTTC. This sequence encodes CASSDPGGDRGSYEQYF. J is TRBJ2-7 and V is TRBV25-1, with TRBD1 identical over 8 bases. The CDR3 consists of 17 residues. Germline CDR1 MGHDK, CDR2 SYGVNS. Trimming at V came to 3 bases and at J to 1 base, leaving 11 bases not matched to a gene.

Only a few counts were recorded for this clonotype. V usage is TRBV7-9 and J usage is TRBJ2-4; the D call may be TRBD1 or TRBD2 (5 bases each). This CDR3 region has 14 residues. The germline gives CDR1 SEHNR, CDR2 FQNEAQ (reference sequence). V was trimmed by 2 bases and J by 12 bases, leaving 17 bases between them. The CDR3 DNA is TGTGCCAGCAGCTTAATTGGGGCAGGTGGGAGTCAGTACTTC. Its protein is CASSLIGAGGSQYF.

This clonotype was detected ten times or more. This CDR3 reads CASSSQGQETQYF. CDR3 DNA sequence: TGTGCCAGCAGCTCACAGGGCCAAGAGACCCAGTACTTC. J is TRBJ2-5 and V is TRBV7-3, with a possible D match to TRBD1 (6 bases). The V end was cut by 4 bases, the J end by 1 base, with 7 bases between. Germline loops: CDR1 SGHTA, CDR2 FQGTGA. This CDR3 region has 13 residues.

The chain recombines TRBV19 with TRBJ1-1; 7 bases are shared with TRBD1. The length of the CDR3 is 11 residues. Germline V gene sequence: CDR1 LNHDA, CDR2 SQIVND (reference sequence). The trim removed 4 bases at V and 11 bases at J, leaving 4 bases unmatched. In DNA form, the CDR3 reads TGTGCCAGTAGTACGGCAGGGGGTGCTTTCTTT. Residues: CASSTAGGAFF.

This rearrangement joins TRBV7-9 to TRBJ1-1; D call uncertain. Germline CDR1 SEHNR, CDR2 FQNEAQ (reference sequence). This CDR3 has 14 residues. Trimming took off 2 bases at V and 3 bases at J, with 10 bases between the two ends. The CDR3: CASSLNPDDTEAFF. DNA for the CDR3: TGTGCCAGCAGCTTAAACCCCGACGACACTGAAGCTTTCTTT.

In this sample, this clonotype turned up many times. CDR3 DNA sequence: TGTGCCAGCAGTGAAGCGCTAGCGGGAGTTCAAGATACGCAGTATTTT. Its protein product is CASSEALAGVQDTQYF. The V and J genes are TRBV2 and TRBJ2-3; TRBD2 matches at 10 bases. The CDR3 extends over 16 amino acids. Trimming at V came to 0 bases and at J to 5 bases, leaving 5 bases not matched to a gene. Germline CDR1 is SNHLY and CDR2 is FYNNEI.

The chain has TRBV6-2 or TRBV6-3 and TRBJ2-3, with D unclear. V was shortened by 2 bases and J by 4 bases, with 16 bases between the two germline ends. CDR3 length equals 16 residues. Germline-derived CDR1 and CDR2 are MNHEY and SVGEGT. CDR3 sequence reads: CASSYQASLSPDTQYF. In DNA form, the CDR3 reads TGTGCCAGCAGTTACCAGGCTTCCCTAAGTCCAGATACGCAGTATTTT.

This clonotype was picked up many times. The chain uses TRBV10-2 and TRBJ2-7; 8 bases agree with TRBD1. Per the germline V gene, CDR1 is WSHSY and CDR2 is SAAADI. J gave up 3 bases and V 6 bases, and 22 bases lay outside the gene matches. The CDR3 sequence is 19 residues long. The DNA for the CDR3 is TGCGCCAGCAGAGCTATCCCGGGACAGGCGGTACTTTTGGGCTACGAGCAGTACTTC. Translating it yields CASRAIPGQAVLLGYEQYF.

There are many counts of this clonotype. V is TRBV6-1 and J is TRBJ1-4; 7 nucleotides align to TRBD1. After removal of 6 bases from V and 3 bases from J, the junction contained 4 bases not matched to a gene. The CDR3 sequence is 14 residues long. Germline V gene data show CDR1 as MNHNS and CDR2 as SASEGT. CDR3 sequence (DNA): TGTGCCAGCAGGATCGGGACAGCTAATGAAAAACTGTTTTTT. It translates to CASRIGTANEKLFF.

This clonotype was detected only a few times. V is TRBV29-1 and J is TRBJ2-7; 8 positions match TRBD2. With V trimmed by 6 bases and J by 2 bases, 3 bases remained unmatched. CDR3 length equals 12 residues. Germline-derived CDR1 and CDR2 are SQVTM and ANQGSEA. In nucleotides, the CDR3 is TGCAGCGTGGCGGGGGGAACCTACGAGCAGTACTTC. Encoded protein: CSVAGGTYEQYF.

This clonotype showed up just a few times. The V and J genes are TRBV28 and TRBJ2-2; D unresolved. Germline V CDR1 and CDR2: MDHEN, SYDVKM. With 4 bases removed from V and 2 bases from J, the gap between germline ends came to 14 bases. This CDR3 region has 16 residues. The CDR3 loop is CASSSGLTYNTGELFF. The CDR3 nucleotides are TGTGCCAGCAGTTCGGGCCTCACTTATAACACCGGGGAGCTGTTTTTT.

This clonotype has ten or more counts. The chain has TRBV7-9 and TRBJ2-2, with 7 positions matching TRBD2. Germline CDR1 is SEHNR and CDR2 is FQNEAQ (reference sequence). The CDR3 totals 17 residues. Trimming took 2 bases from V and 0 from J; bases not matched to a gene: 6. As DNA, the CDR3 is TGTGCCAGCAGCTTAAGTCGGACTAGTCCGAACACCGGGGAGCTGTTTTTT. Translation gives CASSLSRTSPNTGELFF.

Worth noting for this clonotype: A much larger clone lies one base from this, so it may be a read error. The V gene is TRBV7-2, the J gene TRBJ2-1, with TRBD2 identical over 12 bases. From germline, CDR1 is SGHTA and CDR2 FQGNSA. The V gene end was trimmed by 0 bases and the J gene end by 8 bases; junction bases not matched to a gene: 5. This CDR3 has 16 residues. As DNA, the CDR3 is TGTGCCAGCAGCTTAGCCGGCCTAGCGGGAGGGGATGAGCAGTTCTTC. It translates to CASSLAGLAGGDEQFF.

This clonotype was detected ten times or more. The gene calls are TRBV11-2 and TRBJ2-1; 7 bases match TRBD2. The V gene's germline CDR1 is SGHAT and CDR2 FQNNGV. The CDR3 sequence is 16 residues long. The V gene end was trimmed by 0 bases and the J gene end by 13 bases; junction bases not matched to a gene: 15. CDR3 region: CASSLDLGGMDFPQFF. The DNA for the CDR3 is TGTGCCAGCAGCTTAGATCTGGGGGGGATGGACTTTCCCCAGTTCTTC.